This TCR beta chain was identified in a study of Ad26.COV2.S vaccination and SARS-CoV-2 variants. Study summary: Intramuscular Ad26.COV2.S at 5x10^10 or 1x10^11 viral particles.

Treatment noted: roughly 20 received Ad26.COV2.S at low or high dose, single or two shots; about 5 received placebo; per-sample allocation not given. Each sample was drawn 63 days after the first injection (of vaccine or placebo). Expressing Wuhan-strain SARS-CoV-2 spike, an Ad26 vector served as the vaccine. Germline lookup yields CDR1 SGHRS and CDR2 YFSETQ. The CDR3 is 16 residues long. V was shortened by 4 bases and J by 4 bases, with 21 bases between the two germline ends. This table comes from immunoSEQ multiplex PCR, and its TCRdb copy is limited to in-frame clones, with some not included. Of 300,000 to 500,000 clones in the sample, roughly nine tenths were seen once.

The sample was peripheral blood, taken in a trial of Ad26.COV2.S vaccine versus placebo. This chain links TRBV5-1 with TRBJ2-7; D is tentatively TRBD1 or TRBD2 (6 bases each). This TCR was recovered from a person between 18 and 59 years old who received the Ad26.COV2.S COVID-19 vaccine or a placebo. The CDR3 protein is CASSSSGAASTYEQYF. The CDR3 DNA is TGCGCCAGCAGCAGCTCGGGGGCCGCCTCGACTTACGAGCAGTACTTC.